These 10 T cell receptor beta chains originate from one sample sequenced in a study of shared clonotypes between healthy human individuals. Naive CD8 cells lacked CD45RO, underwent positive selection for CCR7 and left out terminally differentiated effector memory CD45RA+ cells. TCRdb's table, derived via immunoSEQ multiplex PCR, lists solely in-frame clones and lacks some. The table shows hundreds of thousands of clones, with about 96% occurring only once. The sample comprised naive CD8+ T cells sorted from blood. Source of these receptors: a woman in her thirties in good health.

CDR3 in amino acids: CASSYSLAYEQYF. In DNA, the CDR3 is TGTGCCAGCAGTTACTCCCTAGCCTACGAGCAGTACTTC. The chain carries TRBV6-5 and TRBJ2-7; D gene uncertain. The ends were cut back, 0 bases at V and 2 bases at J, with 5 bases in the middle. The CDR3 consists of 13 residues. Germline V gene lookup returns CDR1 MNHEY and CDR2 SVGAGI.

This rearrangement joins TRBV7-2 to TRBJ1-1; TRBD1 is a possible D gene (6 bases). The germline V gene has CDR1 SGHTA and CDR2 FQGNSA. The CDR3 totals 17 residues. Trimming pared 3 bases from V and 3 bases from J, leaving 20 bases between. The CDR3 DNA is TGTGCCAGCAGCTTTGGTCGGCGCAGGGGTAGATACACTGAAGCTTTCTTT. This sequence encodes CASSFGRRRGRYTEAFF.

The chain has TRBV7-9 and TRBJ2-5, with unresolved D. The CDR3 is made up of 13 amino acids. Trimming cost V 6 bases and J 1 base, with 9 bases left between them. Germline CDR1 SEHNR, CDR2 FQNEAQ (reference sequence). This CDR3 is CASSWTVQETQYF. The CDR3 DNA reads TGTGCCAGCAGTTGGACGGTCCAAGAGACCCAGTACTTC.

The chain joins TRBV7-9 to TRBJ1-1; weak D call: TRBD1 (5 bases). The CDR3 has 16 amino acids. CDR1 and CDR2 (germline): SEHNR, FQNEAQ (reference sequence). V dropped 5 bases and J dropped 0 bases, with 16 bases sitting between them. The CDR3 here is CASSPRVSTMNTEAFF. For the CDR3, the DNA is TGTGCCAGCAGCCCCAGGGTTTCAACCATGAACACTGAAGCTTTCTTT.

The chain links TRBV7-6 to TRBJ1-1; 9 bases are shared with TRBD1. There are 15 residues in the CDR3. J gave up 5 bases and V 0 bases, and 4 bases lay outside the gene matches. CDR1 SGHVS and CDR2 FNYEAQ come from the germline V gene. Here the CDR3 DNA reads TGTGCCAGCAGCTTAGCGGGACAGGGAGGTACTGAAGCTTTCTTT. Protein: CASSLAGQGGTEAFF. Full variable domain (missing parts from reference TRBV7-6 and TRBJ1-1): GAGVSQSPRYKVTKRGQDVALRCDPISGHVSLYWYRQALGQGPEFLTYFNYEAQQDKSGLPNDRFSAERPEGSISTLTIQRTEQRDSAMYRCASSLAGQGGTEAFFGQGTRLTVV.

The V call is TRBV7-6, the J call TRBJ2-3, with no clear D. The germline V gene has CDR1 SGHVS and CDR2 FNYEAQ. The CDR3 consists of 13 residues. The ends were cut back, 6 bases at V and 3 bases at J, with 10 bases in the middle. This CDR3 reads CASRPQSTDTQYF. DNA for the CDR3: TGTGCCAGCAGACCACAGAGTACAGATACGCAGTATTTT.

The chain employs TRBV11-2 and TRBJ2-7; D remains unclear. Trimming stripped 1 base from V and 1 base from J, with 5 bases between. Germline CDR1 reads SGHAT; CDR2 reads FQNNGV. This CDR3 comprises 13 residues. CDR3 residues: CASSLAVSYEQYF. The CDR3 DNA sequence: TGTGCCAGCAGCTTAGCGGTTTCCTACGAGCAGTACTTC.

The chain couples TRBV7-9 to TRBJ2-1; D unclear. This CDR3 spans 13 amino acids. The germline gives CDR1 SEHNR, CDR2 FQNEAQ (reference sequence). V lost 2 bases and J lost 15, with 17 bases in between. The CDR3 DNA is TGTGCCAGCAGCTTATCCGGCGGTGCGAACCGGTTCTTC. This codes for CASSLSGGANRFF.

This chain links TRBV7-6 with TRBJ2-5; the D call may be TRBD1 or TRBD2 (5 bases each). Germline lookup yields CDR1 SGHVS and CDR2 FNYEAQ. V lost 1 base to trimming and J lost 7 bases, with 22 bases between them. The CDR3 spans 17 residues. The CDR3 DNA follows: TGTGCCAGCAGCTTAGATTTGGGGCTCAACGTTGGGGGGACCCAGTACTTC. It codes for CASSLDLGLNVGGTQYF.

The rearrangement uses TRBV27 and TRBJ2-7; the match to TRBD2 covers 7 bases. Trimming removed 0 bases from V and 1 base from J; junction bases left unmatched: 6. Per germline, CDR1 MNHEY and CDR2 SMNVEV (reference sequence). The CDR3 runs 16 residues. CDR3 protein: CASSLSGGSGSYEQYF. The CDR3, as DNA: TGTGCCAGCAGTTTATCGGGAGGGTCAGGATCCTACGAGCAGTACTTC.